The TCR beta chain described here comes from a study of Graves' ophthalmopathy and Graves' hyperthyroidism. Overall study context: Peripheral blood was obtained at first diagnosis, ahead of any treatment.

Investigators amplified TCR beta CDR3 regions from RNA transcripts. Amplification began with first-round RT-PCR using HTBI primers, then second-round multiplex PCR was performed. TCRdb reprocessed the multiplex PCR reads with MiXCR, giving one entry per CDR3 protein. There are more than 15,000 distinct CDR3 sequences in the sample; roughly 46% occur only once, and roughly 27% lies in the top ten. Points on this clonotype: Its antigen is unknown.

V trimming: 2 bases; J trimming: 6 bases; junction bases outside the gene matches: 7. This CDR3 spans 14 amino acids. Germline CDR1 and CDR2: DFQATT and SNEGSKA (reference sequence). General observations from the study: Ophthalmopathy could be told apart from stable hyperthyroidism by a 13-signature model (just under 90% sensitivity, around 84% specificity). This model predicted ophthalmopathy progression (sensitivity 65% to 71%, specificity approximately 77%). Among thyroid clonotypes expanded above 0.001 frequency, most also appeared in blood.

The chain recombines TRBV20-1 with TRBJ2-1; 7 bases are a match to TRBD1. Sequencing input: peripheral blood. The sequence was obtained from a middle-aged woman with stable Graves' hyperthyroidism. This chain's CDR3 is CSARWTGRPNEQFF. In DNA form, the CDR3 reads TGCAGTGCTAGATGGACAGGACGGCCCAATGAGCAGTTCTTC.